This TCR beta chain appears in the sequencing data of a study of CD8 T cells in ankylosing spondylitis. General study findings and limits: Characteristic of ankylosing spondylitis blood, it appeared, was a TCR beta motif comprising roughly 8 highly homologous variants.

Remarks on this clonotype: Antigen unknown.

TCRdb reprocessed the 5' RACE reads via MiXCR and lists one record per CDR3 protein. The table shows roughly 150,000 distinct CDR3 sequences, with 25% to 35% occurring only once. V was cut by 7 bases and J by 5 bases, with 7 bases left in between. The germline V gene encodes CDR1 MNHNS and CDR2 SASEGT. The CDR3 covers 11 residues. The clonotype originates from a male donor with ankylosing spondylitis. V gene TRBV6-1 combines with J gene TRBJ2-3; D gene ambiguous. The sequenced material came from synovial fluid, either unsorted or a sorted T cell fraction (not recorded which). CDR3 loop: CASNELDTQYF. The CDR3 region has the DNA TGTGCCAGCAACGAGTTAGATACGCAGTATTTT.